Below are 21 T cell receptor beta chains sequenced from a single sample in a study of control samples from healthy donors and cancer patients. The table came from immunoSEQ multiplex PCR; TCRdb's copy has only in-frame clones and leaves some out. The sample lists more than 95,000 clones; 83% were seen once. Sequenced material: blood. The receptors stem from a woman between 50 and 59 years old in good health.

V is TRBV25-1 and J is TRBJ1-5; weak D call: TRBD1 (6 bases). Between the trimmed V and J ends, which lost 8 bases and 3 bases, there was a span of 14 bases. From germline, CDR1 is MGHDK and CDR2 SYGVNS. This CDR3 spans 14 amino acids. CDR3: CASGATGINQPQHF. The CDR3 DNA reads TGTGCCAGCGGAGCCACAGGGATCAATCAGCCCCAGCATTTT.

V and J are TRBV18 and TRBJ2-6, with D perhaps TRBD1 or TRBD2 (5 bases each). The CDR3 runs to 15 residues. The ends were cut back, 3 bases at V and 2 bases at J, with 8 bases in the middle. Germline CDR1 KGHSH, CDR2 LQKENI. The CDR3 region has the DNA TGTGCCAGCTCACCTTCGGGGCCTGGGGCCAACGTCCTGACTTTC. Its translation: CASSPSGPGANVLTF.

The chain links TRBV9 to TRBJ1-2, with 8 bases identical to TRBD1. V dropped 3 bases and J dropped 7; count of bases not matched to a gene: 5. The CDR3 loop spans 13 amino acids. CDR1 is SGDLS, CDR2 YYNGEE, per germline. In nucleotides, the CDR3 is TGTGCCAGCAGCGCCCAGGGGGCGAGTGGCTACACCTTC. Residues: CASSAQGASGYTF.

The V call is TRBV30, the J call TRBJ1-1; D possibly corresponds to TRBD1 (5 bases). Trimming cost V 4 bases and J 1 base, with 13 bases left between them. This CDR3 is built from 14 residues. The germline CDR1 and CDR2 sequences are GTSNPN and SVGIG (reference sequence). CDR3 in DNA: TGTGCCTGGATGCCAGGGTTCGGGAACACTGAAGCTTTCTTT. It codes for CAWMPGFGNTEAFF. The full variable domain, with the rest looked up from reference TRBV30 and TRBJ1-1, is SQTIHQWPATLVQPVGSPLSLECTVEGTSNPNLYWYRQAAGRGLQLLFYSVGIGQISSEVPQNLSASRPQDRQFILSSKKLLLSDSGFYLCAWMPGFGNTEAFFGQGTRLTVV.

This chain joins TRBV7-2 and TRBJ2-3; 7 nucleotides match TRBD2. The V and J ends lost 0 bases and 1 base, in that order; junction bases with no gene match: 1. From germline, CDR1 is SGHTA and CDR2 FQGNSA. The CDR3 spans 15 residues. The CDR3 bases are TGTGCCAGCAGCTTAGCTAGCGGGCGCACAGATACGCAGTATTTT. It is translated as CASSLASGRTDTQYF.

This chain links TRBV9 with TRBJ1-3; no reliable D call. This CDR3 comprises 12 residues. Germline assignment: CDR1 SGDLS and CDR2 YYNGEE. V shed 3 bases and J shed 7 bases, with 8 bases lying between them. CDR3 bases: TGTGCCAGCAGCGGGGTAGGGAACACCATATATTTT. Translating it yields CASSGVGNTIYF.

This clone has just a few counts. This chain links TRBV7-6 with TRBJ2-1; D call uncertain. Germline CDR1 SGHVS, CDR2 FNYEAQ. The CDR3 length is 19 residues. V lost 4 bases, J lost 0 bases, and 22 bases lay in between. Here the CDR3 reads CASSSTQLGSISSYNEQFF. Here the CDR3 DNA reads TGTGCCAGCAGCTCAACCCAGTTAGGGTCTATAAGCTCCTACAATGAGCAGTTCTTC. Supplemented by reference TRBV7-6 and TRBJ2-1, the full variable domain reads GAGVSQSPRYKVTKRGQDVALRCDPISGHVSLYWYRQALGQGPEFLTYFNYEAQQDKSGLPNDRFSAERPEGSISTLTIQRTEQRDSAMYRCASSSTQLGSISSYNEQFFGPGTRLTVL.

CDR3 amino acids: CASSKERGVPQPQHF. The CDR3, as DNA: TGTGCCAGCAGCAAAGAAAGAGGGGTACCCCAGCCCCAGCATTTT. V usage is TRBV21-1 and J usage is TRBJ1-5. TRBV21-1 is listed as a pseudogene. This CDR3 region has 15 residues.

This sequence joins TRBV12-5 and TRBJ1-2, with unresolved D. The CDR3 length is 11 residues. V lost 6 bases and J lost 9, with 11 bases in between. Germline V gives CDR1 LGHNT, CDR2 FRNRAP. The CDR3 spells CASGDFPRYTF. CDR3 DNA: TGTGCTAGTGGGGACTTCCCCCGCTACACCTTC. The full variable domain, completed using reference TRBV12-5 and TRBJ1-2, is DARVTQTPRHKVTEMGQEVTMRCQPILGHNTVFWYRQTMMQGLELLAYFRNRAPLDDSGMPKDRFSAEMPDATLATLKIQPSEPRDSAVYFCASGDFPRYTFGSGTRLTVV.

CDR3 loop: CASSQTSSGGLEQFF. The CDR3 bases are TGTGCCAGCTCTCAGACGTCTAGCGGGGGGCTTGAGCAGTTCTTC. This chain connects TRBV18 to TRBJ2-1; TRBD2 agrees at 11 bases. V lost 6 bases, J lost 9 bases, and 10 bases stayed unmatched. The germline V gene has CDR1 KGHSH and CDR2 LQKENI. The CDR3 has 15 residues.

This rearrangement joins TRBV6-2 or TRBV6-3 to TRBJ2-7; 8 bases map to TRBD2. Trimming removed 5 bases from V and 0 bases from J; junction bases left unmatched: 6. This CDR3 is 15 amino acids long. Per the germline V gene, CDR1 is MNHEY and CDR2 is SVGEGT. The CDR3 sequence is CASSPSGSGSYEQYF. In DNA form, the CDR3 reads TGTGCCAGCAGTCCAAGCGGGAGTGGCTCCTACGAGCAGTACTTC.

The genes are TRBV24-1 and TRBJ1-2; D gene unclear. The germline gives CDR1 KGHDR, CDR2 SFDVKD. Trimming removed 4 bases from V and 4 bases from J, with 12 bases in between. This CDR3 has 14 residues. The CDR3 is CATSETPRSYGYTF. The CDR3 bases are TGTGCCACCAGTGAAACGCCACGATCCTATGGCTACACCTTC.

The J gene is TRBJ2-6, the V gene TRBV30; 14 nucleotides line up with TRBD2. Trimming removed 1 base from V and 2 bases from J; junction bases left unmatched: 4. Per germline, CDR1 GTSNPN and CDR2 SVGIG (reference sequence). The CDR3 runs to 18 residues. This chain's CDR3 is CAWSGLAGGPAGANVLTF. As DNA, the CDR3 is TGTGCCTGGAGTGGACTAGCGGGAGGGCCTGCTGGGGCCAACGTCCTGACTTTC.

This chain links TRBV7-8 with TRBJ2-7, with 8 bases fitting TRBD2. The germline gives CDR1 SGHVS, CDR2 FQNEAQ. The V segment lost 0 bases and the J segment 4 bases; nucleotides outside the gene matches: 5. This CDR3 has 15 residues. The CDR3 spells CASSLAAGLGYEQYF. The CDR3 DNA follows: TGTGCCAGCAGCTTAGCGGCGGGACTAGGGTACGAGCAGTACTTC.

The chain carries TRBV30 and TRBJ1-1; possible D gene TRBD1, 5 bases. Trimming stripped 2 bases from V and 2 bases from J, with 9 bases between. The CDR3 loop spans 13 amino acids. Germline V gene lookup returns CDR1 GTSNPN and CDR2 SVGIG (reference sequence). CDR3 in DNA: TGTGCCTGGAGTAGGGGTATAAACACTGAAGCTTTCTTT. It codes for CAWSRGINTEAFF.

V gene TRBV6-5 combines with J gene TRBJ2-7, with D unresolved. The CDR3 covers 11 residues. V was pared by 6 bases and J by 7 bases, with 10 bases between. The germline gives CDR1 MNHEY, CDR2 SVGAGI. CDR3 protein: CASSNSREQYF. For the CDR3, the DNA is TGTGCCAGCAGCAATTCTAGGGAGCAGTACTTC.

The chain has TRBV15 and TRBJ2-6, with TRBD1 as a possible D gene (5 bases). Between the trimmed V and J ends, which lost 5 bases and 0 bases, there was a span of 11 bases. This CDR3 is built from 16 residues. The V gene's germline CDR1 is LNHNV and CDR2 YYDKDF (reference sequence). The chain's CDR3 is CATSLGQSSGANVLTF. The CDR3 nucleotides are TGTGCCACCAGCCTGGGGCAAAGCTCTGGGGCCAACGTCCTGACTTTC.

This sequence joins TRBV7-2 and TRBJ2-7, with D perhaps matching TRBD1 or TRBD2 (5 bases each). Germline CDR1 SGHTA, CDR2 FQGNSA. V was pared by 3 bases and J by 6 bases, with 12 bases between. The CDR3 totals 13 residues. The CDR3 protein is CASSFRDRSEQYF. The CDR3 DNA follows: TGTGCCAGCAGCTTCAGGGACCGCTCCGAGCAGTACTTC.

The table lists this clone with a few counts. The chain joins TRBV30 to TRBJ2-3; 9 nucleotides line up with TRBD2. Germline values: CDR1 GTSNPN, CDR2 SVGIG (reference sequence). J lost 1 base, V lost 5 bases, and 4 bases had no gene match. This CDR3 region has 14 residues. The CDR3 reads CAWALAGGTDTQYF. The CDR3 DNA sequence: TGTGCCTGGGCACTAGCGGGCGGCACAGATACGCAGTATTTT.

The chain combines TRBV18 with TRBJ1-4; D not resolved. The CDR3 is made up of 11 amino acids. Germline CDR1 KGHSH, CDR2 LQKENI. The germline V and J ends were trimmed by 3 bases and 14 bases, with 10 bases remaining between them. For the CDR3, the DNA is TGTGCCAGCTCACCGGCAGGACCCCTGTTTTTT. Residues: CASSPAGPLFF.

The V call is TRBV19, the J call TRBJ1-3; no clear D. V lost 5 bases and J 0 bases, leaving 5 bases between the germline ends. The CDR3 has 13 amino acids. The germline gives CDR1 LNHDA, CDR2 SQIVND (reference sequence). CDR3: CASSYLSGNTIYF. DNA for the CDR3: TGTGCCAGTAGTTACCTCTCTGGAAACACCATATATTTT.